This entry describes one T cell receptor (beta chain). Antigen unknown. TCRdb itself ran the 5' RACE reads through MiXCR, one entry per CDR3 protein. The sample consists of 500,000 or so distinct CDR3 sequences, roughly an eighth of them appearing once. V was clipped by 4 bases and J by 6 bases; unmatched bases: 7. This CDR3 has 14 residues. Germline assignment: CDR1 DFQATT and CDR2 SNEGSKA (reference sequence). This sample is part of a study of identical twins. The study, taken as a whole, reports: For cord blood, abundant beta clonotypes had fewer insertions, unlike memory repertoires, which showed none. The study found weaker excess twin sharing in beta out-of-frame sequences. It was cross-sectional statistical analysis, not following the same donors, that the conclusions relied on.

These same data were also listed under a study on yellow fever vaccine responses in identical twins. According to that study: Twin vaccine T cell responses reportedly seemed partly convergent, partly personalized.

The sequence was obtained from a woman between 18 and 29 years old in good health. The chain employs TRBV20-1 and TRBJ2-2; the match to TRBD2 covers 8 bases. The source material was CD4+ T cells sorted from blood. The CDR3 reads CSANGLADAGELFF. The CDR3 DNA reads as TGCAGTGCTAACGGACTAGCAGACGCCGGGGAGCTGTTTTTT.